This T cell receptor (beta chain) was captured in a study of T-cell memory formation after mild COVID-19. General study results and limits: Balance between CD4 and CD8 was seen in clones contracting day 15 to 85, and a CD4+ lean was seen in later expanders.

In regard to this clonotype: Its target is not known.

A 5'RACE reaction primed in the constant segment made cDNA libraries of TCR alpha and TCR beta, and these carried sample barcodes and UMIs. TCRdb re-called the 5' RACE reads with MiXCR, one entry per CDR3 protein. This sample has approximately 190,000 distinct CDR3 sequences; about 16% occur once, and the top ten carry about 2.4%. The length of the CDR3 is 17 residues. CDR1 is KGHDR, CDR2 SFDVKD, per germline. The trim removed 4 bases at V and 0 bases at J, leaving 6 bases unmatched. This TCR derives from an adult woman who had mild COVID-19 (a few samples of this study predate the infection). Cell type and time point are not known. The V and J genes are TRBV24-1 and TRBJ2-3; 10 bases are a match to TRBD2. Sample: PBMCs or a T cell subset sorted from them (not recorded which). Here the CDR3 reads CATSDLAGEPSTDTQYF. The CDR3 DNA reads TGTGCCACCAGTGACCTAGCGGGGGAGCCGAGCACAGATACGCAGTATTTT.